The rows below give T cell receptor beta chains drawn from one sample of a study of control samples from healthy donors and cancer patients. Profiling relied on immunoSEQ multiplex PCR, and the TCRdb table lists in-frame clones only, not all of them. The sample yields 60,000 to 75,000 clones, 70% to 90% seen once. Sequenced material: PBMCs. The origin of the receptors is a woman aged 45-59 years with head and neck cancer. Both conserved end residues are part of each CDR3. D genes are given only for firm matches. The size field is filled for only some rows; it gives once, few, many or a size class.

abundance,v_gene,d_gene,j_gene,CDR3nt,CDR3aa
NA,TRBV3-1/TRBV3-2,TRBD2,TRBJ2-3,TGTGCCAGCAGCCAAGATATCGCCAGCGGGGTCACAGATACGCAGTATTTT,CASSQDIASGVTDTQYF
NA,TRBV9,TRBD1,TRBJ2-1,TGTGCCAGCAGCGTAGACTGGGACAGGGGGTACAATGAGCAGTTCTTC,CASSVDWDRGYNEQFF
NA,TRBV27,TRBD1,TRBJ2-2,TGTGCCAGCAGTTCCTACAGGGGGCTCGGCACCGGGGAGCTGTTTTTT,CASSSYRGLGTGELFF
NA,TRBV9,NA,TRBJ2-1,TGTGCCAGCAGCGTAGCTTCCAGAGGGGTGGGGAATGAGCAGTTCTTC,CASSVASRGVGNEQFF
once,TRBV4-2,NA,TRBJ2-1,TGTGCCAGCAGCCAAGATCTCCTCTACAATGAGCAGTTCTTC,CASSQDLLYNEQFF
NA,TRBV3-1/TRBV3-2,NA,TRBJ1-3,TGTGCCAGCAGCCAGGTTCTGAACTCTGGAAACACCATATATTTT,CASSQVLNSGNTIYF
NA,TRBV19,NA,TRBJ2-5,TGTGCCACTGGGGCGACAGTACAAGAGACCCAGTACTTC,CATGATVQETQYF
NA,TRBV6-1,NA,TRBJ2-5,TGTGCCAGCAGTGAGGGGAGGGAGACCCAGTACTTC,CASSEGRETQYF
NA,TRBV7-2,NA,TRBJ2-2,TGTGCCAGCAGCCTATCGACCACAGGGTACCTGAACACCGGGGAGCTGTTTTTT,CASSLSTTGYLNTGELFF
NA,TRBV5-4,NA,TRBJ2-5,TGTGCCAGCAGCTTGAACAGCCAAGAGACCCAGTACTTC,CASSLNSQETQYF
NA,TRBV21-1,NA,TRBJ1-2,TGTGCCAGCAGCAGGACCACGTTTAACTATGGCTACACCTTC,CASSRTTFNYGYTF
NA,TRBV6-5,NA,TRBJ2-3,TGTGCCAGCACTCCCGAGGGTAGGAGCACAGATACGCAGTATTTT,CASTPEGRSTDTQYF
NA,TRBV7-6,NA,TRBJ2-7,TGTGCCAGCAGCTCTCCCCGCTCGACCGAGCAGTACTTC,CASSSPRSTEQYF
NA,TRBV7-2,NA,TRBJ1-5,TGTGCCAGCAGCCTGACAGGCCTTAGCAATCAGCCCCAGCATTTT,CASSLTGLSNQPQHF
NA,TRBV6-1,TRBD2,TRBJ2-1,TGTGCCAGCAGTGAAAGGACGGGGGGATACAATGAGCAGTTCTTC,CASSERTGGYNEQFF
NA,TRBV2,TRBD1,TRBJ2-3,TGTGCCAGCACCTACCGGGACAGTTACACAGATACGCAGTATTTT,CASTYRDSYTDTQYF
NA,TRBV6-1,NA,TRBJ1-5,TGTGCCAGCAGTGAAGTTGTCCCGGGACCCGGTAGGCCCCAGCATTTT,CASSEVVPGPGRPQHF
NA,TRBV2,NA,TRBJ2-1,TGTGCCAGCAGTCTAGAGGGCGAGCAGTTCTTC,CASSLEGEQFF
NA,TRBV19,NA,TRBJ2-1,TGTGCCAGTAGTCACCGGAGGGAACCCTACAATGAGCAGTTCTTC,CASSHRREPYNEQFF
NA,TRBV21-1,NA,TRBJ2-5,TGTGCCAGCAGCAAAGCTCTAGCGGGGGGGCGGGAGACCCAGTACTTC,CASSKALAGGRETQYF
NA,TRBV19,NA,TRBJ2-2,TGTGCCAGTAGTACCCAATCGAGGACAAGGCCCTCCCCTAACACCGGGGAGCTGTTTTTT,CASSTQSRTRPSPNTGELFF
NA,TRBV24-1,TRBD1,TRBJ1-5,TGTGCCACCATGGCAGGGGGCGGCAATCAGCCCCAGCATTTT,CATMAGGGNQPQHF
NA,TRBV27,NA,TRBJ1-5,TGTGCCAGCAGTTCCCTCCCGGGAGGTATTGGGGGGGGCAATCAGCCCCAGCATTTT,CASSSLPGGIGGGNQPQHF
once,TRBV5-5,NA,TRBJ1-2,TGTGCCAGCGCGCCGGACGGTGGTCTCTATGGCTACACCTTC,CASAPDGGLYGYTF
NA,TRBV3-1/TRBV3-2,TRBD1,TRBJ1-4,TGTGCCAGCAGCCAAGACGCGGGGACAGGGCCAACTAATGAAAAACTGTTTTTT,CASSQDAGTGPTNEKLFF
NA,TRBV30,NA,TRBJ1-3,TGTGCCTGGAGTGTATCGGCCGTCTCTGGAAACACCATATATTTT,CAWSVSAVSGNTIYF